This T cell receptor (beta chain) was sequenced for a study of blood T cells in healthy people across ages. Germline values: CDR1 MGHRA, CDR2 YSYEKL. Trimming took 3 bases from V and 6 from J, leaving 21 bases between them. This CDR3 spans 16 amino acids. Note on this clonotype: The antigen remains unidentified.

Each individual donor underwent a draw of ten milliliters of peripheral blood. Next came a second PCR, run for roughly 7 to 12 cycles, which used a sample-barcoded 5' primer along with a J-beta primer mix. TCRdb re-derived calls from the 5' RACE reads in MiXCR, one entry per CDR3 protein. This table holds about 1.4 million distinct CDR3 sequences, roughly 59% found once. Study results and caveats: Naive CD4+ cells and diversity were both higher in long-lived donors than in aged donors.

The sample taken for sequencing was blood. The sequence derives from a man aged 18 to 30 in good health. The chain uses TRBV4-1 and TRBJ2-7; maybe TRBD1 (6 bases). This chain's CDR3 is CASSHLRTSGHFEQYF. CDR3 nucleotides: TGCGCCAGCAGCCACCTGAGGACCTCGGGACACTTCGAGCAGTACTTC.